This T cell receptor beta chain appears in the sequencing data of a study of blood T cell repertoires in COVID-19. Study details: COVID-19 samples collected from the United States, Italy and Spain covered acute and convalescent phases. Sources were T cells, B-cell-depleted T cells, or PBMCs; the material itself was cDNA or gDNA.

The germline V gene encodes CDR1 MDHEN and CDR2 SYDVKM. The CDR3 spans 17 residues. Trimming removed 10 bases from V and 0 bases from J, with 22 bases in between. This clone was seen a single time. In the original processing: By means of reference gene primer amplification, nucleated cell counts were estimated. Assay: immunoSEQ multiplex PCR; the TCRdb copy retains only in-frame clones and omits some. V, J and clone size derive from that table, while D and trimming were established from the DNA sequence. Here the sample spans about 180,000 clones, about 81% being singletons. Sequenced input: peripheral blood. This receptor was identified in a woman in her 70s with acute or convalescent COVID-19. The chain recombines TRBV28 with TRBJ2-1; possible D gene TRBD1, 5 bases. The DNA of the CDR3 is TGTGCCACCACATCGGCAGGGAACAAGTTCTCCTACAATGAGCAGTTCTTC. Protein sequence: CATTSAGNKFSYNEQFF. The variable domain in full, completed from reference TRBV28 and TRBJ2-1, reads DVKVTQSSRYLVKRTGEKVFLECVQDMDHENMFWYRQDPGLGLRLIYFSYDVKMKEKGDIPEGYSVSREKKERFSLILESASTNQTSMYLCATTSAGNKFSYNEQFFGPGTRLTVL.